These T cell receptor beta chains were read from a single sample in a study of T-cell memory formation after mild COVID-19. TCRdb reprocessed the 5' RACE reads with MiXCR, giving one entry per CDR3 protein. The table shows about 560,000 distinct CDR3 sequences, with roughly 18% occurring only once. Specimen: PBMCs or a T cell subset sorted from them (not recorded which). The receptors stem from an adult woman who had mild COVID-19 (a few samples of this study predate the infection). Cell type and time point are not known. The CDR3 runs from the conserved cysteine through the conserved F or W. The D gene is left open where the match is weak.

J gene: TRBJ1-1
D gene: TRBD1
V gene: TRBV9
CDR3 protein: CASSDGTGIHTEAFF

J gene: TRBJ1-3
D gene: NA
V gene: TRBV7-2
CDR3 protein: CASSYQPSGNTIYF

J gene: TRBJ2-1
D gene: TRBD2
V gene: TRBV18
CDR3 protein: CASRYSGGLVDEQFF

J gene: TRBJ2-5
D gene: NA
V gene: TRBV20-1
CDR3 protein: CSAVGGETQYF

J gene: TRBJ2-1
D gene: TRBD2
V gene: TRBV7-9
CDR3 protein: CASSAREGLAGVVGYNEQFF

J gene: TRBJ2-7
D gene: NA
V gene: TRBV4-1
CDR3 protein: CASSQELVGFYEQYF

J gene: TRBJ1-2
D gene: NA
V gene: TRBV29-1
CDR3 protein: CSLTGPANYGYTF

J gene: TRBJ2-7
D gene: NA
V gene: TRBV2
CDR3 protein: CASSSGSYYEQYF

J gene: TRBJ1-5
D gene: NA
V gene: TRBV15
CDR3 protein: CATSSQENQPQHF

J gene: TRBJ1-5
D gene: NA
V gene: TRBV6-2/TRBV6-3
CDR3 protein: CASSYFPGGGNEQPQHF

J gene: TRBJ2-7
D gene: TRBD2
V gene: TRBV12-3/TRBV12-4
CDR3 protein: CASSFPGTSGSQSSYEQYF

J gene: TRBJ1-1
D gene: NA
V gene: TRBV27
CDR3 protein: CASSWTPNTEAFF

J gene: TRBJ2-7
D gene: NA
V gene: TRBV20-1
CDR3 protein: CSARDLGGATYEQYF

J gene: TRBJ1-1
D gene: NA
V gene: TRBV25-1
CDR3 protein: CASSTYTDEAFF

J gene: TRBJ2-1
D gene: TRBD1
V gene: TRBV5-1
CDR3 protein: CASRRTGSQHNEQFF

J gene: TRBJ2-3
D gene: TRBD2
V gene: TRBV9
CDR3 protein: CASSSGGLAIDTQYF

J gene: TRBJ2-3
D gene: TRBD1
V gene: TRBV20-1
CDR3 protein: CSAETGGTDTQYF

J gene: TRBJ2-3
D gene: NA
V gene: TRBV11-3
CDR3 protein: CASSLEGISTTQYF

J gene: TRBJ2-5
D gene: NA
V gene: TRBV11-2
CDR3 protein: CASSLGARRDGEETQYF

J gene: TRBJ2-7
D gene: TRBD1
V gene: TRBV29-1
CDR3 protein: CSASGQGVGYEQYF

J gene: TRBJ1-3
D gene: NA
V gene: TRBV12-3/TRBV12-4
CDR3 protein: CASTLGGFGGNTIYF

J gene: TRBJ2-5
D gene: NA
V gene: TRBV18
CDR3 protein: CASSPPPTEYIQETQYF

J gene: TRBJ2-7
D gene: NA
V gene: TRBV20-1
CDR3 protein: CSARGDQGTYSYEQYF

J gene: TRBJ2-3
D gene: NA
V gene: TRBV20-1
CDR3 protein: CSARRGGRGTDTQYF

J gene: TRBJ1-5
D gene: NA
V gene: TRBV7-9
CDR3 protein: CASSLGFQPQHF

J gene: TRBJ2-3
D gene: NA
V gene: TRBV7-9
CDR3 protein: CASSRTGRADTQYF

J gene: TRBJ1-5
D gene: NA
V gene: TRBV20-1
CDR3 protein: CSAMTDTNQPQHF